Only a few counts were recorded for the clone carrying this T cell receptor (beta chain). This sample is drawn from a study of cytomegalovirus exposure and HLA in healthy donors. CDR1 is MRHNA and CDR2 is SNTAGT in the germline V gene. The CDR3 spans 13 residues. V was trimmed by 6 bases and J by 5 bases, leaving 11 bases between them. The PCR ran on 60 Vbeta and 13 Jbeta primers. Profiled with immunoSEQ multiplex PCR; TCRdb holds only in-frame clones, not every one. The sample shows under 200,000 clones, approximately 75% of them seen only once. The chain has TRBV6-4 and TRBJ1-5; perhaps TRBD1 as D (6 bases). Sequences were obtained from PBMCs. This receptor was taken from a man aged 45-65 years in good health and CMV-seropositive. CDR3: CASRDSLDQPQHF. CDR3 nucleotide sequence: TGTGCCAGCAGGGACAGCCTCGATCAGCCCCAGCATTTT.